One sample yielded the 10 T cell receptor beta chains listed below, sequenced in a study of regulatory T cells in long-lasting Graves disease. As to time point: newly diagnosed GD, antithyroid drugs for less than 3 months. RNA from PBMCs was the source of the TCR library. Relying on iRepertoire HTBI primers and Arm-PCR of CDR3 regions, the team built TCR beta libraries. MiXCR, run by TCRdb on the multiplex PCR reads, gives a single entry per CDR3 protein. This repertoire shows 200,000 to 250,000 distinct CDR3 sequences, roughly 20% found once; its top ten account for 12%. The data were also submitted as part of a second study, on T cells in Graves' hyperthyroidism and ophthalmopathy.

This sample comprised peripheral blood mononuclear cells (PBMCs), obtained at new diagnosis, from a patient treated with antithyroid drugs. All receptors come from a woman under 40 with Graves disease.

The sample holds many counts of this clonotype. The CDR3 sequence is CSVGGAMDGYTF. The CDR3, as DNA: TGCAGCGTTGGAGGGGCGATGGATGGCTACACCTTC. The chain carries TRBV29-1 and TRBJ1-2, with D possibly matching TRBD1 (5 bases). V gave up 4 bases and J gave up 6 bases, with 12 bases separating them. Germline V gene data show CDR1 as SQVTM and CDR2 as ANQGSEA. This CDR3 region has 12 residues.

This clonotype showed up many times. CDR3 sequence: CASSRTGPESGEKLFF. In nucleotides, the CDR3 is TGTGCCAGCAGCCGAACAGGACCTGAAAGCGGTGAAAAACTGTTTTTT. V and J are TRBV7-9 and TRBJ1-4; D is perhaps TRBD1 (5 bases). The V gene lost 5 bases and the J gene lost 7 bases, with 20 bases spanning the gap. Germline V CDR1 and CDR2: SEHNR, FQNEAQ (reference sequence). The CDR3 runs 16 residues.

This clonotype was seen only a few times. Being one base from a much bigger clone, this may be a read error. Lacking the conserved final phenylalanine or tryptophan, this CDR3 likely reflects a read error. The rearrangement links TRBV20-1 to TRBJ2-1; D perhaps matches TRBD2 (7 bases). The CDR3 runs to 14 residues. With 2 bases removed from V and 5 bases from J, the gap between germline ends came to 13 bases. Germline loops: CDR1 DFQATT, CDR2 SNEGSKA (reference sequence). Here the CDR3 DNA reads TGCAGTGCTAGATTGGGGGGGGCAGACAATGAGCAGTTCTCC. Translating gives CSARLGGADNEQFS.

This clonotype was counted at least ten times. The J gene is TRBJ1-5, the V gene TRBV5-1; possible D gene TRBD1, 5 bases. Trimming took 0 bases from V and 3 from J, leaving 10 bases between them. Germline CDR1 is SGHRS and CDR2 is YFSETQ. The CDR3 sequence is 15 residues long. The CDR3 bases are TGCGCCAGCAGCTTGGCCGGGGGAAACAATCAGCCCCAGCATTTT. Residues: CASSLAGGNNQPQHF.

This clonotype has ten or more counts. The V gene is TRBV7-9, the J gene TRBJ2-7, with 8 bases fitting TRBD2. The ends lost 5 bases at V and 6 bases at J; junction bases unmatched: 6. Germline V lookup: CDR1 SEHNR, CDR2 FQNEAQ (reference sequence). The CDR3 has 13 amino acids. CDR3 DNA: TGTGCCAGCAGCCCTGGGACTAGTATCGAGCAGTACTTC. Amino acids: CASSPGTSIEQYF. The variable domain in full, completed from reference TRBV7-9 and TRBJ2-7, reads DTGVSQNPRHKITKRGQNVTFRCDPISEHNRLYWYRQTLGQGPEFLTYFQNEAQLEKSRLLSDRFSAERPKGSFSTLEIQRTEQGDSAMYLCASSPGTSIEQYFGPGTRLTVT.

This clonotype was recorded many times. The chain couples TRBV7-9 to TRBJ2-1; the D gene is possibly TRBD2 (6 bases). CDR1 SEHNR and CDR2 FQNEAQ come from the germline V gene (reference sequence). Trimming shortened V by 5 bases and J by 4 bases, and 18 bases separated the two germline ends. This CDR3 is 16 amino acids long. The CDR3 DNA follows: TGTGCCAGCAGCCCCAACGCGGGGAAGTGGTACAATGAGCAGTTCTTC. Its translation: CASSPNAGKWYNEQFF. Full variable domain (outside the CDR3, taken from reference TRBV7-9 and TRBJ2-1): DTGVSQNPRHKITKRGQNVTFRCDPISEHNRLYWYRQTLGQGPEFLTYFQNEAQLEKSRLLSDRFSAERPKGSFSTLEIQRTEQGDSAMYLCASSPNAGKWYNEQFFGPGTRLTVL.

The table lists this clonotype with many counts. A much larger clone lies a single base off, so this may be a read error. The chain couples TRBV19 to TRBJ1-1; no firm D call. The CDR3 extends over 12 amino acids. Germline V gene lookup returns CDR1 LNHDA and CDR2 SQIVND (reference sequence). V was pared by 3 bases and J by 1 base, with 3 bases between. This chain's CDR3 is CASSMGNTEAFF. CDR3 coding DNA: TGTGCCAGTAGTATGGGGAACACTGAAGCTTTCTTT.

In regard to this clonotype: It may be a read error: a sequence one base away is much more abundant. The chain joins TRBV30 to TRBJ2-1, with 9 positions matching TRBD2. CDR3 length equals 15 residues. CDR1 is GTSNPN and CDR2 is SVGIG in the germline V gene (reference sequence). As DNA, the CDR3 is TGTGCCGGGAGGGGCGGGGGGGCCATTAGGGGTGAGCAGTTCTTC. Translated: CAGRGGGAIRGEQFF.

In the case of this clonotype: A much larger clone differs by one base, so this may be a read error. The CDR3 DNA is TGCAGTGCTAACAGCCTGAGCTCCTATAATCCACCCCTCCACTTT. It translates to CSANSLSSYNPPLHF. This sequence joins TRBV20-1 and TRBJ1-6, with D unclear. Germline assignment: CDR1 DFQATT and CDR2 SNEGSKA (reference sequence). This CDR3 has 15 residues.

Ten or more counts support this clonotype. V and J are TRBV18 and TRBJ1-1; D not resolved. This CDR3 contains 15 residues. Germline assignment: CDR1 KGHSH and CDR2 LQKENI. Trimming removed 3 bases from V and 4 bases from J, with 15 bases in between. The DNA for the CDR3 is TGTGCCAGCTCACCGTCGGTCGGGGTGGGCACTGAAGCTTTCTTT. It specifies CASSPSVGVGTEAFF. Full variable domain (rest looked up from reference TRBV18 and TRBJ1-1): NAGVMQNPRHLVRRRGQEARLRCSPMKGHSHVYWYRQLPEEGLKFMVYLQKENIIDESGMPKERFSAEFPKEGPSILRIQQVVRGDSAAYFCASSPSVGVGTEAFFGQGTRLTVV.